The subject of this entry is one T cell receptor (beta chain). The data originate from a study of shared clonotypes between healthy human individuals. The method was immunoSEQ multiplex PCR; TCRdb's version includes in-frame clones alone and lacks a portion of them. Altogether fewer than 600,000 clones are present, approximately 79% being singletons, with the ten largest covering 13%. From germline, CDR1 is MNHNS and CDR2 SASEGT. The CDR3 has 16 amino acids. The trim removed 2 bases at V and 6 bases at J, leaving 4 bases unmatched. This sequence was found in a woman between 40 and 50 years old in good health. Some clones in this sample may be carry-over from other donors' samples. The rearrangement uses TRBV6-1 and TRBJ2-7; 16 bases agree with TRBD2. Sequencing input: PBMCs. CDR3 DNA sequence: TGTGCCAGCAGTGAAACGGGACTAGCGGGAGGGGCCGAGCAGTACTTC. Translation: CASSETGLAGGAEQYF.